This T cell receptor beta chain appears in the sequencing data of a study of regulatory and conventional T cells in RAG deficiency. The table came from immunoSEQ multiplex PCR; TCRdb's copy has only in-frame clones and leaves some out. The sample contains 30,000 to 40,000 clones, around 91% of which appear only once. Trimming cost V 2 bases and J 2 bases; bases outside gene matches: 9. This CDR3 has 18 amino acids. The germline CDR1 and CDR2 sequences are SEHNR and FQNEAQ (reference sequence). This clone was seen a single time. What it binds is not known. Broader study findings: Omenn CD25-high CD127-low cells may be activated cells, not true Tregs. Shorter CDR3s in all patient subsets; >80% Treg-Tconv overlap in Omenn. Compared with controls, unique Treg TCR beta sequences dropped around 100-fold in Omenn syndrome and CID/AS.

The same sample was also used in a study of regulatory T cells. That publication notes: The PCR used 52 TRBV and 13 TRBJ primers. Regulatory T cells showed the strongest V-J pair restriction and V/J gene skewing among patient repertoires.

Sequenced: CD8+ T cells sorted from blood. The TCR sequence derives from a human donor in good health. The gene calls are TRBV7-9 and TRBJ2-1; 10 nucleotides align to TRBD2. The CDR3 DNA is TGTGCCAGCAGCTTAATCCTAGCGGGGGATCCAGCCTACAATGAGCAGTTCTTC. It specifies CASSLILAGDPAYNEQFF.